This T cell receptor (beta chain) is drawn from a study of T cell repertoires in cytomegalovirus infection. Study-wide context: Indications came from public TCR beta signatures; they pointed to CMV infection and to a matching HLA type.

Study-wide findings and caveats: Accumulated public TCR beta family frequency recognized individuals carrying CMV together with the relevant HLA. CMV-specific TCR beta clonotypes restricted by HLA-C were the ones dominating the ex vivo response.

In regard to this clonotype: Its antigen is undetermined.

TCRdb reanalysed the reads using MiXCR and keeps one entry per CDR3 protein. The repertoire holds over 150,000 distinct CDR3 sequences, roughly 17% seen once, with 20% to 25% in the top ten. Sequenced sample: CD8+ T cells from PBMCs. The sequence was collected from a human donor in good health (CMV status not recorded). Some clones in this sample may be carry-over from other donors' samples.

In DNA form, the CDR3 reads TGTGCCAGCAGCTTAGCGCTGGGCTGGGATCAGCCCCAGCATTTT. This codes for CASSLALGWDQPQHF. The genes are TRBV7-8 and TRBJ1-5; no firm D call. The CDR3 has 15 amino acids. V shed 0 bases and J shed 5 bases, with 11 bases lying between them. Germline V gives CDR1 SGHVS, CDR2 FQNEAQ.